Presented here are 27 T cell receptor beta chains from one specimen sequenced in a study of cytotoxic CD8 clonotypes in ibrutinib-treated CLL. This table comes from immunoSEQ multiplex PCR, and its TCRdb copy is limited to in-frame clones, with some not included. The sample includes around 310,000 clones, roughly 79% seen only once; the top ten take 6.5% to 8.5%. The sample in question was PBMCs, obtained before ibrutinib treatment. All receptors derive from a human donor with chronic lymphocytic leukemia.

This chain links TRBV5-6 with TRBJ1-1; 7 nucleotides line up with TRBD1. Germline V gene data show CDR1 as SGHDT and CDR2 as YYEEEE. The CDR3 has 16 residues. V shed 4 bases, J shed 0 bases, and the junction held 9 bases outside the gene matches. Here the CDR3 reads CASSVSWDRLNTEAFF. In DNA, the CDR3 is TGTGCCAGCAGCGTATCCTGGGACAGACTGAACACTGAAGCTTTCTTT.

The V and J genes are TRBV6-5 and TRBJ2-1; D not resolved. The germline V gene encodes CDR1 MNHEY and CDR2 SVGAGI. The V end lost 5 bases, the J end lost 8 bases, and 16 bases lay between the germline ends. This CDR3 contains 14 residues. The CDR3 reads CASSPTPIGYEQFF. In nucleotides, the CDR3 is TGTGCCAGCAGTCCTACCCCGATAGGGTATGAGCAGTTCTTC.

The chain uses TRBV7-9 and TRBJ2-5; D call uncertain. The germline gives CDR1 SEHNR, CDR2 FQNEAQ (reference sequence). The V end lost 3 bases, the J end lost 9 bases, and 8 bases lay between the germline ends. This CDR3 is built from 11 residues. Here the CDR3 DNA reads TGTGCCAGCAGCTTGGACGGAGCCCAGTACTTC. Translation gives CASSLDGAQYF.

The chain carries TRBV6-6 and TRBJ1-1, with D unresolved. The CDR3 covers 12 residues. The V end lost 0 bases, the J end lost 7 bases, and 6 bases lay between the germline ends. From germline, CDR1 is MNHNY and CDR2 SVGAGI (reference sequence). The CDR3 here is CASSYSIVEAFF. The CDR3, as DNA: TGTGCCAGCAGTTACTCGATCGTTGAAGCTTTCTTT.

This chain joins TRBV7-2 and TRBJ2-2; tentatively, D is TRBD2 (5 bases). V was shortened by 4 bases and J by 1 base, with 7 bases between the two germline ends. The CDR3 contains 14 residues. Germline lookup yields CDR1 SGHTA and CDR2 FQGNSA. The CDR3: CASSSRVNTGELFF. The CDR3 DNA reads as TGTGCCAGCAGCTCGCGGGTGAACACCGGGGAGCTGTTTTTT. Drawing the rest from reference TRBV7-2 and TRBJ2-2, the complete variable domain is GAGVSQSPSNKVTEKGKDVELRCDPISGHTALYWYRQSLGQGLEFLIYFQGNSAPDKSGLPSDRFSAERTGGSVSTLTIQRTQQEDSAVYLCASSSRVNTGELFFGEGSRLTVL.

The genes are TRBV4-3 and TRBJ2-7; D is unclear. Between the trimmed V and J ends, which lost 3 bases and 3 bases, there was a span of 18 bases. The CDR3 is 16 residues long. The germline V gene encodes CDR1 LGHNA and CDR2 YSLEER. DNA of the CDR3: TGCGCCAGCAGCCAGGATCTAGGTATCCCCATCTACGAGCAGTACTTC. Its protein product is CASSQDLGIPIYEQYF.

The chain employs TRBV6-5 and TRBJ1-5; unclear D gene. CDR3 length: 13 residues. The germline V gene encodes CDR1 MNHEY and CDR2 SVGAGI. V was shortened by 5 bases and J by 6 bases, with 11 bases between the two germline ends. CDR3 region: CASSSYYGQPQHF. In DNA form, the CDR3 reads TGTGCCAGCAGTAGCTACTACGGTCAGCCCCAGCATTTT.

This clone was observed once. V is TRBV30 and J is TRBJ2-5; 8 bases agree with TRBD1. Trimming cost V 4 bases and J 2 bases; bases outside gene matches: 0. Germline CDR1 GTSNPN, CDR2 SVGIG (reference sequence). This CDR3 has 12 amino acids. CDR3 in DNA: TGTGCCTGGAACAGGGGGCAAGAGACCCAGTACTTC. Its protein is CAWNRGQETQYF.

The chain recombines TRBV27 with TRBJ2-5, with D possibly matching TRBD1 (5 bases). Deletions cut 1 base from V and 1 base from J, with 7 bases between. The CDR3 runs 14 residues. Germline loops: CDR1 MNHEY, CDR2 SMNVEV (reference sequence). In DNA, the CDR3 is TGTGCCAGCAGTTTATTGGGGCGCCAAGAGACCCAGTACTTC. Its translation: CASSLLGRQETQYF.

The rearrangement joins TRBV19 to TRBJ1-5, with D uncertain. This CDR3 has 15 amino acids. V gave up 3 bases and J gave up 1 base, with 10 bases separating them. Per germline, CDR1 LNHDA and CDR2 SQIVND (reference sequence). This CDR3 reads CASSIRDGSNQPQHF. The CDR3 DNA reads as TGTGCCAGTAGTATCCGAGACGGGAGCAATCAGCCCCAGCATTTT. Combining the CDR3 with reference TRBV19 and TRBJ1-5 gives the whole variable domain DGGITQSPKYLFRKEGQNVTLSCEQNLNHDAMYWYRQDPGQGLRLIYYSQIVNDFQKGDIAEGYSVSREKKESFPLTVTSAQKNPTAFYLCASSIRDGSNQPQHFGDGTRLSIL.

The chain links TRBV29-1 to TRBJ1-2; the D is unclear. The V gene lost 6 bases and the J gene lost 7 bases, with 12 bases spanning the gap. CDR1 is SQVTM, CDR2 ANQGSEA, per germline. This CDR3 has 11 amino acids. The CDR3 sequence: CSVPGLVGYTF. Written as DNA, the CDR3 is TGCAGCGTCCCTGGACTTGTTGGCTACACCTTC.

The V call is TRBV10-3, the J call TRBJ2-2, with TRBD1 identical over 8 bases. This CDR3 region has 15 residues. With V trimmed by 6 bases and J by 1 base, 4 bases remained unmatched. Germline V gene data show CDR1 as ENHRY and CDR2 as SYGVKD. CDR3: CAIRPGTGNTGELFF. The CDR3 region has the DNA TGTGCCATCAGGCCCGGGACAGGGAACACCGGGGAGCTGTTTTTT.

V and J are TRBV13 and TRBJ1-1; no reliable D call. Trimming stripped 1 base from V and 3 bases from J, with 9 bases between. Looked up from germline, CDR1 is PRHDT and CDR2 is FYEKMQ (reference sequence). CDR3 length equals 14 residues. CDR3 loop: CASSLDTIYTEAFF. DNA for the CDR3: TGTGCCAGCAGCTTAGACACTATTTACACTGAAGCTTTCTTT.

The chain carries TRBV19 and TRBJ2-7, with 7 positions matching TRBD2. Germline CDR1 reads LNHDA; CDR2 reads SQIVND (reference sequence). After removal of 5 bases from V and 2 bases from J, the junction contained 12 bases not matched to a gene. This CDR3 comprises 16 residues. The CDR3 sequence: CASSSPRGGGTYEQYF. The DNA for the CDR3 is TGTGCCAGTAGTTCCCCCCGGGGCGGGGGAACCTACGAGCAGTACTTC.

In this sample, this clone turned up many times. The J gene is TRBJ2-5, the V gene TRBV6-1, with 9 bases that match TRBD2. The CDR3 contains 15 residues. Germline CDR1 reads MNHNS; CDR2 reads SASEGT. Trimming removed 4 bases from V and 4 bases from J; junction bases left unmatched: 7. CDR3 nucleotide sequence: TGTGCCAGCAGTGTGGTAGCGGGAGAAGGAGAGACCCAGTACTTC. Its protein is CASSVVAGEGETQYF.

The chain employs TRBV19 and TRBJ1-5; 8 bases map to TRBD1. CDR1 and CDR2 from the germline V gene are LNHDA and SQIVND (reference sequence). Trimming at V came to 7 bases and at J to 4 bases, leaving 6 bases not matched to a gene. The CDR3 spans 14 residues. CDR3 sequence reads: CASNGQGINQPQHF. CDR3 DNA sequence: TGTGCCAGTAACGGACAGGGTATTAATCAGCCCCAGCATTTT.

Comment on this clone: Other nucleotide sequences from this sample produce the same CDR3. DNA of the CDR3: TGCGCCAGCAGCCAAGGGACGCGGTCCTACGAGCAGTACTTC. It is translated as CASSQGTRSYEQYF. The gene calls are TRBV4-3 and TRBJ2-7; D call uncertain. V was clipped by 1 base and J by 1 base, with 8 bases between them. Looked up from germline, CDR1 is LGHNA and CDR2 is YSLEER. The CDR3 consists of 14 residues.

V and J are TRBV27 and TRBJ1-5; D unclear. The CDR3 runs to 17 residues. Germline loops: CDR1 MNHEY, CDR2 SMNVEV (reference sequence). V lost 4 bases to trimming and J lost 1 base, with 17 bases between them. CDR3 sequence reads: CASSSGRVNPSNQPQHF. CDR3 nucleotide sequence: TGTGCCAGCAGTTCTGGACGTGTAAACCCAAGCAATCAGCCCCAGCATTTT.

This clone was detected a few times. The chain has TRBV28 and TRBJ2-7, with D perhaps TRBD2 (5 bases). This CDR3 is 12 amino acids long. CDR1 and CDR2 (germline): MDHEN, SYDVKM. Trimming removed 6 bases from V and 5 bases from J, with 11 bases in between. In nucleotides, the CDR3 is TGTGCCAGCAGCGGGGTCTTGCACGAGCAGTACTTC. It is translated as CASSGVLHEQYF.

The CDR3 is CASSLSSGELFF. The CDR3 bases are TGCGCCAGCAGCTTGAGCTCGGGGGAGCTGTTTTTT. J is TRBJ2-2 and V is TRBV5-1; D ambiguous. Germline values: CDR1 SGHRS, CDR2 YFSETQ. The CDR3 contains 12 residues. V was pared by 1 base and J by 8 bases, with 6 bases between.

V gene TRBV4-1 combines with J gene TRBJ2-1, with D uncertain. Germline V gene data show CDR1 as MGHRA and CDR2 as YSYEKL. There are 16 residues in the CDR3. Between the trimmed V and J ends, which lost 0 bases and 4 bases, there was a span of 13 bases. CDR3 loop: CASSQDTTFGYNEQFF. CDR3 bases: TGCGCCAGCAGCCAAGATACAACGTTCGGGTACAATGAGCAGTTCTTC.

The V call is TRBV29-1, the J call TRBJ2-3; TRBD2 might be the D (5 bases). The CDR3 runs to 13 residues. Germline loops: CDR1 SQVTM, CDR2 ANQGSEA. Between the trimmed V and J ends, which lost 3 bases and 4 bases, there was a span of 11 bases. The CDR3 is CSVDNGVADTQYF. The CDR3 DNA is TGCAGCGTTGATAACGGGGTTGCAGATACGCAGTATTTT.

The chain has TRBV19 and TRBJ2-1; D not resolved. Germline loops: CDR1 LNHDA, CDR2 SQIVND (reference sequence). The CDR3 consists of 13 residues. The V end lost 10 bases, the J end lost 0 bases, and 10 bases lay between the germline ends. This CDR3 is CATRHSSYNEQFF. DNA of the CDR3: TGTGCCACCCGACACTCCTCCTACAATGAGCAGTTCTTC. The full variable domain, completed using reference TRBV19 and TRBJ2-1, is DGGITQSPKYLFRKEGQNVTLSCEQNLNHDAMYWYRQDPGQGLRLIYYSQIVNDFQKGDIAEGYSVSREKKESFPLTVTSAQKNPTAFYLCATRHSSYNEQFFGPGTRLTVL.

This clone was picked up a small number of times. The V and J genes are TRBV5-4 and TRBJ1-2, with unresolved D. V lost 1 base and J lost 2, with 6 bases in between. The CDR3 is 13 amino acids. From germline, CDR1 is SGHNT and CDR2 YYREEE (reference sequence). Here the CDR3 DNA reads TGTGCCAGCAGCTTGTCCGTAAACTATGGCTACACCTTC. This sequence encodes CASSLSVNYGYTF.

The V call is TRBV9, the J call TRBJ2-7, with D perhaps given as TRBD1 or TRBD2 (5 bases each). CDR1 is SGDLS and CDR2 is YYNGEE in the germline V gene. The CDR3 extends over 14 amino acids. Deletions cut 4 bases from V and 0 bases from J, with 11 bases between. Written as DNA, the CDR3 is TGTGCCAGCAGCTTGGGACCTAGCTCCTACGAGCAGTACTTC. This encodes CASSLGPSSYEQYF. Full variable domain (rest looked up from reference TRBV9 and TRBJ2-7): DSGVTQTPKHLITATGQRVTLRCSPRSGDLSVYWYQQSLDQGLQFLIQYYNGEERAKGNILERFSAQQFPDLHSELNLSSLELGDSALYFCASSLGPSSYEQYFGPGTRLTVT.

The V and J genes are TRBV25-1 and TRBJ2-1; a weak D match, TRBD2 (5 bases). Germline V gene data show CDR1 as MGHDK and CDR2 as SYGVNS. The CDR3 extends over 16 amino acids. Deletions cut 1 base from V and 0 bases from J, with 10 bases between. This CDR3 is CASSEWWESSYNEQFF. For the CDR3, the DNA is TGTGCCAGCAGTGAATGGTGGGAGAGCTCCTACAATGAGCAGTTCTTC.

The rearrangement links TRBV7-2 to TRBJ2-7; 10 bases fit TRBD2. This CDR3 region has 14 residues. Germline CDR1 is SGHTA and CDR2 is FQGNSA. The junction had 3 bases not matched to a gene; V was cut back by 4 bases and J by 3 bases. CDR3 nucleotide sequence: TGTGCCAGCAGCTCGGGACTAGCGAACTACGAGCAGTACTTC. This translates into CASSSGLANYEQYF.